The rows below give T cell receptor beta chains drawn from one sample of a study of regulatory T cells in long-lasting Graves disease. A single record per CDR3 protein comes from TCRdb applying MiXCR to the multiplex PCR reads. The table records 350,000 to 450,000 distinct CDR3 sequences, 21% of them present only once. Specimen: peripheral blood mononuclear cells (PBMCs), collected when the disease was refractory, from a patient treated with antithyroid drugs. All receptors come from a female donor with Graves disease. Each CDR3 is given with its conserved first and last residue. A D gene is named only where the DNA matches it firmly. Only part of the rows carry a size: once, few, many, or a class if the clone is expanded.

CDR3 DNA	CDR3 protein	D gene	V gene	J gene	clone size
TGTGCCAGCAGCTTAGCGGAAACCCACGAGCAGTACTTC	CASSLAETHEQYF	.	TRBV7-2	TRBJ2-7	.
TGTGCCAGCAGCTTGGCCGGGGACAGGAGTGGGGAGACCCAGTACTTC	CASSLAGDRSGETQYF	TRBD1	TRBV5-5	TRBJ2-5	many
TGCGCCAGCAGCCCGACAAACGCGTGGCAAGAGACCCAGTGCTTC	CASSPTNAWQETQCF	.	TRBV5-1	TRBJ2-5	.
TGTGCCAGCAGTTTAGGTGGACTACCCTCCTACGAGCAGTACTTC	CASSLGGLPSYEQYF	.	TRBV28	TRBJ2-7	many
TGCGCCAGCAGCCAAGATAATTTGCGCTCCTACGAGCAGTACTTC	CASSQDNLRSYEQYF	.	TRBV4-1	TRBJ2-7	.
TGTGCCAGCAGCTTAGACCCGGGACCGCTACTGATCTTC	CASSLDPGPLLIF	.	TRBV7-2	TRBJ2-7	.
TGCAGTGCTAGTGACTCCGCAGGGGAGACCCAGTACTTC	CSASDSAGETQYF	.	TRBV20-1	TRBJ2-5	few
TGTGCCAGCAGTTCGGGACAGGGGTACTACGAGCAGTACTTC	CASSSGQGYYEQYF	TRBD1	TRBV12-3/TRBV12-4	TRBJ2-7	many
TGCAGTGCCTTTCGACAGGAGAATACGCAGTATTTT	CSAFRQENTQYF	.	TRBV20-1	TRBJ2-3	.
TGTGCCAGCAGTTGGGGCAGAATCTACGAGCAGTACTTC	CASSWGRIYEQYF	.	TRBV28	TRBJ2-7	many
TGTGCCAGCAGTCACGCCGGGACAGGTTTTGAAAAACTGTTTTTT	CASSHAGTGFEKLFF	TRBD1	TRBV28	TRBJ1-4	many
TGTGCCAGTGACAGCCTACTCGAGGTTGGCAATCAGCCCCAGCATTTT	CASDSLLEVGNQPQHF	.	TRBV6-2/TRBV6-3	TRBJ1-5	once
TGTGCCAGCAGGGCAACAGGGAGCTCCTACAATGAGCAGTTCTTC	CASRATGSSYNEQFF	.	TRBV12-3/TRBV12-4	TRBJ2-1	.
TGTGCCACCCAGGGAGCCATGAACACTGAAGCTTTCTTT	CATQGAMNTEAFF	.	TRBV7-8	TRBJ1-1	.
TGTGCCAGCAGTTACTCGAGTGGGAGCAATCAGCCCCAGCATTTT	CASSYSSGSNQPQHF	.	TRBV6-5	TRBJ1-5	many
TGTGCCAGCACCTCGCCCCCTGGGGCGGTGAGCTATGGCTACACCTTC	CASTSPPGAVSYGYTF	.	TRBV28	TRBJ1-2	many
TGTGCCAGCAGTTTGTCCCTGGCCCGGGGCGTCCTGACTTTC	CASSLSLARGVLTF	.	TRBV27	TRBJ2-6	few
TGTGCCTGGAGTTCAACCACCTACGAGCAGTACTTC	CAWSSTTYEQYF	.	TRBV30	TRBJ2-7	few
TGTGCCAGCAGTGAAGACGGGGGTTCTCCCGAGCAGTACTTC	CASSEDGGSPEQYF	.	TRBV2	TRBJ2-7	many
TGCAGCGTTTGCGGGGAGGACGAGCAGTACTTC	CSVCGEDEQYF	.	TRBV29-1	TRBJ2-7	many
TGTGCCAGCAGCTTAGACCTAGCGGGAGTGGAGACCCAGTACTTC	CASSLDLAGVETQYF	TRBD2	TRBV7-9	TRBJ2-5	many
TGTGCCAGCAGACAAACCAATCAGCCCCAGCATTTT	CASRQTNQPQHF	.	TRBV28	TRBJ1-5	many
TGCGCCAGCAGGCCCGGACAGGCTTGGGACCAGTACTTC	CASRPGQAWDQYF	TRBD1	TRBV10-1	TRBJ2-5	.
TGTGCCACCAGCCGGGGGACGGATCAAGAGACCCAGTACTTC	CATSRGTDQETQYF	.	TRBV15	TRBJ2-5	.
TGTGCCAGCAGTTTTGGACAGGGAGAAAAACTGTTTTTT	CASSFGQGEKLFF	TRBD1	TRBV28	TRBJ1-4	many
TGTGCCAGCTCATCCGAGACAGGGGCGAACACTGAAGCTTTCTTT	CASSSETGANTEAFF	TRBD1	TRBV18	TRBJ1-1	few
TGTGCCTGGAGTTGGCAGGGAAGCGAGCAGTACTTC	CAWSWQGSEQYF	.	TRBV30	TRBJ2-7	many
TGTGCCTGGAGTGTACAGGGGGCCTATGGCTACACCTTC	CAWSVQGAYGYTF	TRBD1	TRBV30	TRBJ1-2	.
TGTGCCAGCAGTTGGGCCCTGAACACTGAAGCTTTCTTT	CASSWALNTEAFF	.	TRBV6-5	TRBJ1-1	few
TGTGCCAGCAGGGCGGGAGGTCGCTACAATGAGCAGTTCTTC	CASRAGGRYNEQFF	TRBD2	TRBV2	TRBJ2-1	many
TGCAGTGAAACGGCAGCCGGGATGGGGCAAGAGACCCAGTACTTC	CSETAAGMGQETQYF	.	TRBV20-1	TRBJ2-5	few
TGTGCCACCAGTCTCTCAGGACTCTATGGCTACACCTTC	CATSLSGLYGYTF	.	TRBV10-3	TRBJ1-2	many
TGTGCCAGCAGCTTAGACTTACAGGGATACGAGCAGTACTTC	CASSLDLQGYEQYF	.	TRBV7-9	TRBJ2-7	few
TGCAGCCCTAGGGACGGGACGGATTCGGAGCAGTACTTC	CSPRDGTDSEQYF	.	TRBV20-1	TRBJ2-7	.
TGTGCCAGCAGTTCTCCCGGGACCCAAGAGACCCAGTACTTC	CASSSPGTQETQYF	.	TRBV2	TRBJ2-5	many
TGCAGTGCTAGGACCGGGACCTTCTATGGCTACACCTTC	CSARTGTFYGYTF	.	TRBV20-1	TRBJ1-2	once
TGTGCCAGCAGTCCGAAACTAGCGGGAGGGTTCTTCGGTGGGACGCAGTATTTT	CASSPKLAGGFFGGTQYF	TRBD2	TRBV28	TRBJ2-3	.
TGCGCCAGCAGCTTCGGCCAGGGGGTTATCTACGAGCAGTACTTC	CASSFGQGVIYEQYF	TRBD1	TRBV5-1	TRBJ2-7	few
TGTGCCAGCACCAGGGTGGCTGGGGCCAACGTCCTGACTTTC	CASTRVAGANVLTF	.	TRBV11-2	TRBJ2-6	few
TGCGCCAGCAGTGAGGCTGGACAGGCAAAGCAGTACTTC	CASSEAGQAKQYF	TRBD1	TRBV10-2	TRBJ2-7	few
TGTGCCAGCAGTGCACAAATAAGAGGGAGGGTTTCGATCTACGAGCAGTACTTC	CASSAQIRGRVSIYEQYF	TRBD2	TRBV28	TRBJ2-7	many
TGTGCCAGCAGCTTGGTGCCGGGAGGTGCCGGGGAGCTGTTTTTT	CASSLVPGGAGELFF	TRBD2	TRBV11-2	TRBJ2-2	.
TGTGCCACCGGCAGAGATAGGGGGTACGAGCAGTACTTC	CATGRDRGYEQYF	.	TRBV15	TRBJ2-7	.
TGTGCCAGCAGTGCGAGAGGGCCTTACAATGAGCAGTTCTTC	CASSARGPYNEQFF	.	TRBV6-1	TRBJ2-1	.
TGTGCCAGCAGTTACGACAGCAATCAGCCCCAGCATTTT	CASSYDSNQPQHF	.	TRBV2	TRBJ1-5	many